The entry below describes one T cell receptor (beta chain). Time point specified: pre-treatment sample, taken before nivolumab and TIL therapy. Tumor tissue came from excised metastases, mostly pleural nodules or supraclavicular lymph nodes. Patients were adults with stage 4 NSCLC. Germline-derived CDR1 and CDR2 are MNHEY and SVGAGI. This CDR3 comprises 14 residues. After removal of 6 bases from V and 4 bases from J, the junction contained 7 bases not matched to a gene. These data originate in a study of TIL therapy for anti-PD-1-resistant metastatic lung cancer. Study-level background: Tumors had a median PD-L1 proportion score of around 6%.

This was the immunoSEQ v3 assay. Only in-frame clones appear in the TCRdb table, and some are missing; sequencing was by immunoSEQ multiplex PCR. Here the sample spans 95,000 or so clones, about 71% being singletons. The material sequenced was tumor tissue, taken at baseline. The chain joins TRBV6-5 to TRBJ2-5, with 8 bases identical to TRBD2. This receptor was obtained from a person aged 25 to 80 with non-small cell lung cancer. CDR3 coding DNA: TGTGCCAGCAGAGACGGGGGGGGAATAGAGACCCAGTACTTC. This gives the protein CASRDGGGIETQYF.